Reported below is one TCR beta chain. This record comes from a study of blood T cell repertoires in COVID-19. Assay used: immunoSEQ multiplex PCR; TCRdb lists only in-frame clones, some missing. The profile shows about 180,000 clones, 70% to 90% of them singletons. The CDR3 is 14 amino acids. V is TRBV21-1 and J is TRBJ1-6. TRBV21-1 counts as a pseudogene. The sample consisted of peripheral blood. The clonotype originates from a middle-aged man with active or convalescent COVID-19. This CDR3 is CASSGERRHSPLHF. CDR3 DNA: TGTGCCAGCAGCGGGGAGAGACGGCATTCACCCCTCCACTTT.